This T cell receptor beta chain was identified in a study of vaccination and CD4 T cells after COVID-19. The overall study: Control cultures, each given a CEFX pool, an HIV-1 Nef pool, or no peptide, were included.

Noted treatment: approximately 9-day PBMC culture with coronavirus spike peptide pools or control peptides (ViraFEST assay). PCR positivity was dated March to December 2020, before US Alpha, Beta and Delta variants. A word on this clonotype: Its antigen is as yet unknown.

This CDR3 is built from 17 residues. Germline CDR1 and CDR2: SEHNR and FQNEAQ (reference sequence). J was trimmed by 0 bases and V by 1 base; bases with no gene match: 5. Cultured CD4+ T cells had their DNA profiled by the Oncomine TCR Beta short-read assay. Genomic DNA was drawn out of CD4+ T cells grown in culture. From the PCR reads, TCRdb called clonotypes with MiXCR, one entry per CDR3 protein. The sample carries about 15,000 distinct CDR3 sequences, approximately 70% recorded once. The receptor comes from a human donor who had recovered from COVID-19. The chain couples TRBV7-9 to TRBJ1-3, with TRBD1 identical over 8 bases. What was sequenced was CD4+ T cells from blood, cultured in vitro. The CDR3 protein is CASSLGQGMPSGNTIYF. In DNA, the CDR3 is TGTGCCAGCAGCTTAGGACAGGGGATGCCCTCTGGAAACACCATATATTTT.